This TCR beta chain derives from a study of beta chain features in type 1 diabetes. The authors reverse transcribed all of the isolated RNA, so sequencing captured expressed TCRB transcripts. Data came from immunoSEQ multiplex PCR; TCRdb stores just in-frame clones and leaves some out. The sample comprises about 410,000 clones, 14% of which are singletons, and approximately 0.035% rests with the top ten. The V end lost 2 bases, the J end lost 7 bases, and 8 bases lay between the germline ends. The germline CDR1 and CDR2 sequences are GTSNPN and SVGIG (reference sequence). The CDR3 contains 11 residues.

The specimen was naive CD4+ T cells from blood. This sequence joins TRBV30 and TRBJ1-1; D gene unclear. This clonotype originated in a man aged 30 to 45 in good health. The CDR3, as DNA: TGTGCCTGGAGTCTGCAGCGTGAAGCTTTCTTT. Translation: CAWSLQREAFF.